This T cell receptor beta chain was obtained from a study of identical twins. Whole-study results and caveats: Zero-insertion analyses could be partly confounded by invariant MAIT and iNKT cells. Beta out-of-frame sequences showed weaker excess twin sharing.

The CDR3 contains 15 residues. From germline, CDR1 is KGHDR and CDR2 SFDVKD. After removal of 7 bases from V and 2 bases from J, the junction contained 3 bases not matched to a gene. TCRdb itself ran the 5' RACE reads through MiXCR, one entry per CDR3 protein. Altogether roughly 690,000 distinct CDR3 sequences are present, 6.1% being singletons, with the ten largest covering 1.5% to 2%. This clonotype was counted many times. The antigen is unknown. The receptor was derived from a man aged 18 to 30 in good health. Sample: naive T cells sorted from blood. The J gene is TRBJ2-3, the V gene TRBV24-1; TRBD2 aligns across 12 bases. CDR3 protein: CATSPSGRATDTQYF. CDR3 sequence (DNA): TGTGCCACCAGCCCTAGCGGGAGGGCCACAGATACGCAGTATTTT.